These 23 T cell receptor beta chains were all obtained from the same sample, sequenced in a study of blood T cells in healthy people across ages. Primed by a sample-barcoded 5' primer and a J-beta primer mix, a second PCR proceeded for about 6 to 11 cycles. TCRdb re-derived calls from the 5' RACE reads in MiXCR, one entry per CDR3 protein. The sample shows over a million distinct CDR3 sequences, more than 40% of them seen only once. Sequences were obtained from blood. Source of these receptors: an older woman in good health.

The CDR3 DNA sequence: TGTGCCAGCAGCAAGGACAGGGATAGTCGAAAACTGTTTTTT. Residues: CASSKDRDSRKLFF. The rearrangement links TRBV7-2 to TRBJ1-4; TRBD1 matches at 8 bases. V lost 5 bases to trimming and J lost 10 bases; unmatched junction nucleotides: 9. In germline, CDR1 is SGHTA, CDR2 FQGNSA. The CDR3 totals 14 residues.

The rearrangement uses TRBV20-1 and TRBJ1-6, with 9 bases identical to TRBD1. Looked up from germline, CDR1 is DFQATT and CDR2 is SNEGSKA (reference sequence). The length of the CDR3 is 14 residues. V shed 5 bases, J shed 10 bases, and the junction held 9 bases outside the gene matches. The CDR3 coding sequence is TGCAGTGCTGAATTACAGGGGGCTGGGTCACCCCTCCACTTT. Its translation: CSAELQGAGSPLHF.

The V gene is TRBV20-1, the J gene TRBJ1-2, with D possibly TRBD1 on 6 matching bases. Germline values: CDR1 DFQATT, CDR2 SNEGSKA (reference sequence). This CDR3 comprises 14 residues. The ends were cut back, 2 bases at V and 6 bases at J, with 16 bases in the middle. Written as DNA, the CDR3 is TGCAGTGCTAGATCGCACCGGGACACCAATGGCTACACCTTC. Translating gives CSARSHRDTNGYTF.

The chain uses TRBV20-1 and TRBJ2-7; TRBD1 or TRBD2 may be the D gene (5 bases each). The end of the DNA is better explained by TRBJ2-5, so the J call may be wrong. The CDR3 is made up of 14 amino acids. CDR1 DFQATT and CDR2 SNEGSKA come from the germline V gene (reference sequence). CDR3 DNA sequence: TGCAGTGCTAGAGATCAGAGGGGAGAGGGGACCCAGTACTTC. Encoded protein: CSARDQRGEGTQYF.

This chain joins TRBV20-1 and TRBJ2-4, with TRBD1 as a possible D gene (5 bases). The last part of the DNA fits TRBJ2-7 better; the J call may be wrong. Germline CDR1 DFQATT, CDR2 SNEGSKA (reference sequence). The length of the CDR3 is 11 residues. Here the CDR3 reads CSAASRDEQYF. DNA for the CDR3: TGCAGTGCGGCCTCCAGGGACGAGCAGTACTTC.

This clonotype was found a few times. This chain links TRBV9 with TRBJ2-1; no clear D gene. Trimming took off 0 bases at V and 4 bases at J, with 11 bases between the two ends. The germline gives CDR1 SGDLS, CDR2 YYNGEE. This CDR3 has 15 amino acids. The CDR3 DNA reads TGTGCCAGCAGCGTAGATAGACTGGCGTACAATGAGCAGTTCTTC. Its translation is CASSVDRLAYNEQFF. The whole variable domain, filled in from reference TRBV9 and TRBJ2-1, reads DSGVTQTPKHLITATGQRVTLRCSPRSGDLSVYWYQQSLDQGLQFLIQYYNGEERAKGNILERFSAQQFPDLHSELNLSSLELGDSALYFCASSVDRLAYNEQFFGPGTRLTVL.

CDR3 bases: TGCGCCAGCAGCTTGGGTCCGACAGGTACTGGGAACGAGCAGTACTTC. Its translation: CASSLGPTGTGNEQYF. This sequence joins TRBV5-1 and TRBJ2-7, with D possibly TRBD1 on 6 matching bases. Trimming pared 0 bases from V and 5 bases from J, leaving 18 bases between. Germline V gene lookup returns CDR1 SGHRS and CDR2 YFSETQ. The CDR3 is 16 residues long.

Concerning this clonotype: A clone one base away is much larger, so this may be a read error. The chain couples TRBV12-3 or TRBV12-4 to TRBJ2-3; no clear D gene. Trimming cost V 6 bases and J 2 bases, with 6 bases left between them. The CDR3 runs 12 residues. The CDR3 DNA reads as TGTGCCAGCAGAGCTATCACAGATACGCAGTATTTT. Encoded protein: CASRAITDTQYF.

The genes are TRBV6-1 and TRBJ2-7; a weak D match, TRBD1 (7 bases). Germline-derived CDR1 and CDR2 are MNHNS and SASEGT. The length of the CDR3 is 14 residues. V was shortened by 0 bases and J by 3 bases, with 9 bases between the two germline ends. This CDR3 is CASSEARDSYEQYF. The CDR3 bases are TGTGCCAGCAGTGAAGCGCGGGACAGCTACGAGCAGTACTTC.

The J gene is TRBJ2-1, the V gene TRBV5-4; D is unresolved. Germline V lookup: CDR1 SGHNT, CDR2 YYREEE (reference sequence). V was cut by 4 bases and J by 1 base, with 12 bases left in between. The CDR3 has 15 residues. The CDR3 DNA sequence: TGTGCCAGCAGCCCAGACTCCCTTTCCTACAATGAGCAGTTCTTC. Its translation: CASSPDSLSYNEQFF.

This clonotype came up once. A much larger clone is a single base away; this may be a read error. The chain links TRBV28 to TRBJ2-7; D uncertain. Germline V gene lookup returns CDR1 MDHEN and CDR2 SYDVKM. The CDR3 totals 15 residues. This CDR3 reads CTSSPSLGRSYEQYF. The CDR3 DNA reads TGTACCAGCAGCCCGAGTTTGGGCAGGTCCTACGAGCAGTACTTC.

The V and J genes are TRBV12-3 or TRBV12-4 and TRBJ2-6, with D unresolved. The CDR3 is 12 amino acids. The V end was cut by 4 bases, the J end by 7 bases, with 5 bases between. For the CDR3, the DNA is TGTGCCAGCAGTTGGCGAGCCAACGTCCTGACTTTC. Encoded protein: CASSWRANVLTF.

A few counts support this clonotype. The chain carries TRBV25-1 and TRBJ2-3; 7 bases are shared with TRBD2. The CDR3 contains 12 residues. V gave up 4 bases and J gave up 7 bases; unmatched junction bases: 2. Germline CDR1 is MGHDK and CDR2 is SYGVNS. CDR3 coding DNA: TGTGCCAGCAGTGGCGGGACTAATACGCAGTATTTT. This gives the protein CASSGGTNTQYF.

The rearrangement uses TRBV7-2 and TRBJ2-7, with 7 bases matching TRBD1. V was clipped by 0 bases and J by 4 bases; unmatched bases: 12. CDR1 is SGHTA, CDR2 FQGNSA, per germline. The CDR3 runs 17 residues. DNA for the CDR3: TGTGCCAGCAGCTTAGCGGGCCCGGGACAGCTATTTTACGAGCAGTACTTC. This encodes CASSLAGPGQLFYEQYF.

The chain uses TRBV10-3 and TRBJ2-7; 9 nucleotides line up with TRBD1. The CDR3 totals 14 residues. The J segment lost 2 bases and the V segment lost 6 bases, leaving 5 bases of the junction unmatched. Germline CDR1 is ENHRY and CDR2 is SYGVKD. The CDR3 protein is CAIRRTGEPYEQYF. CDR3 nucleotides: TGTGCCATCAGACGGACAGGGGAGCCCTACGAGCAGTACTTC.

This rearrangement joins TRBV14 to TRBJ1-2, with D tentatively TRBD1 (6 bases). Germline V gene data show CDR1 as SGHDN and CDR2 as FVKESK. Trimming took off 1 base at V and 4 bases at J, with 13 bases between the two ends. The CDR3 sequence is 15 residues long. The DNA of the CDR3 is TGTGCCAGCAGCCAAGGGGGACACCTCGTCTATGGCTACACCTTC. This codes for CASSQGGHLVYGYTF.

The rearrangement links TRBV20-1 to TRBJ2-7; D gene unclear. The CDR3 runs 15 residues. Trimming took off 1 base at V and 3 bases at J, with 16 bases between the two ends. Germline-derived CDR1 and CDR2 are DFQATT and SNEGSKA (reference sequence). CDR3 sequence: CSARGRRRPIYEQYF. CDR3 nucleotides: TGCAGTGCTAGAGGTCGCAGGAGACCGATCTACGAGCAGTACTTC.

This chain connects TRBV28 to TRBJ2-5; 13 bases map to TRBD2. Germline V lookup: CDR1 MDHEN, CDR2 SYDVKM. J was trimmed by 5 bases and V by 6 bases; bases with no gene match: 6. The CDR3 has 15 amino acids. CDR3 DNA: TGTGCCAGCAGATTAGGACTAGCGGGAGCTGAGACCCAGTACTTC. Translated, it gives CASRLGLAGAETQYF.

The J gene is TRBJ2-5, the V gene TRBV9; 9 bases map to TRBD1. With 2 bases clipped from V and 7 bases from J, the junction kept 6 bases outside the gene matches. CDR3 length: 14 residues. CDR1 and CDR2 from the germline V gene are SGDLS and YYNGEE. This CDR3 is CASSVTGQGWTQYF. The DNA for the CDR3 is TGTGCCAGCAGCGTCACCGGACAGGGGTGGACCCAGTACTTC.

This clonotype came up once. This chain links TRBV9 with TRBJ1-1; possibly TRBD1 for D (6 bases). V was trimmed by 2 bases and J by 14 bases, leaving 13 bases between them. Germline CDR1 is SGDLS and CDR2 is YYNGEE. The CDR3 runs 11 residues. The CDR3 protein is CASSVRRGEFF. CDR3 in DNA: TGTGCCAGCAGCGTTCGCAGGGGCGAGTTCTTT.

This chain links TRBV6-5 with TRBJ1-2, with D perhaps TRBD1 (6 bases). Germline assignment: CDR1 MNHEY and CDR2 SVGAGI. Trimming left V 6 bases short and J 2 bases short, with 16 bases between. CDR3 size: 15 residues. The CDR3 region is CASRNGGHQNYGYTF. As DNA, the CDR3 is TGTGCCAGCAGAAACGGGGGACACCAGAACTATGGCTACACCTTC.

This clonotype was counted between two and nine times. The chain has TRBV20-1 and TRBJ2-5; the match to TRBD2 covers 8 bases. CDR1 and CDR2 from the germline V gene are DFQATT and SNEGSKA (reference sequence). The CDR3 sequence is 15 residues long. V was pared by 4 bases and J by 5 bases, with 12 bases of the junction left unmatched. The CDR3 sequence is CSATTLSGSIETQYF. Here the CDR3 DNA reads TGCAGTGCTACCACACTGAGCGGGAGTATTGAGACCCAGTACTTC.

The table lists this clonotype with a few counts. The chain joins TRBV27 to TRBJ2-3, with D hard to call. Trimming pared 2 bases from V and 1 base from J, leaving 10 bases between. There are 15 residues in the CDR3. Per germline, CDR1 MNHEY and CDR2 SMNVEV (reference sequence). This chain's CDR3 is CASSLILTRTDTQYF. The CDR3 nucleotides are TGTGCCAGCAGTTTAATTCTGACCCGCACAGATACGCAGTATTTT.